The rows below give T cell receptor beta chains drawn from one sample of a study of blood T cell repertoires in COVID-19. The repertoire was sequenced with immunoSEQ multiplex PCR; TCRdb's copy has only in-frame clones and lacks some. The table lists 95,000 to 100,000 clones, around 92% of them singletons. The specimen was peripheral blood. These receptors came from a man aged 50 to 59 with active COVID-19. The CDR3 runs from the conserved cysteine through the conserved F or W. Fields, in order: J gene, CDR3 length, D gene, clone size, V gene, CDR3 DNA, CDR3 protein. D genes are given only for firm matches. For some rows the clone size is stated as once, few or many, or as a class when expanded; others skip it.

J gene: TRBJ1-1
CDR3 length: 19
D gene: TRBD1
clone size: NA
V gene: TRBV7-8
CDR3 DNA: TGTGCCAGCAGCTTTCCGGGACAGGGAGGGAGGATTATAGGCACTGAAGCTTTCTTT
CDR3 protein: CASSFPGQGGRIIGTEAFF

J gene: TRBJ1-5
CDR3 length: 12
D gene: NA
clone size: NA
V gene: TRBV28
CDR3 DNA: TGTGCCAGCAGTTTACGAGGCAACCCCCAGCATTTT
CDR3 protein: CASSLRGNPQHF

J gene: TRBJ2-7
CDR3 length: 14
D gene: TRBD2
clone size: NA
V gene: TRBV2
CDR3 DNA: TGTGCCAGCAGTAAGCTAGCGGCCTCCTACGAGCAGTACTTC
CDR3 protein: CASSKLAASYEQYF

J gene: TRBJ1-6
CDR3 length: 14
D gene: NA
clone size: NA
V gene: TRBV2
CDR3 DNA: TGTGCCAGCAGCGCGGGACGGAGTAATTCACCCCTCCACTTT
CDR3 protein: CASSAGRSNSPLHF

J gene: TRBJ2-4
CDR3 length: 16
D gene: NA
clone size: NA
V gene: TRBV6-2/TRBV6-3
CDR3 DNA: TGTGCCAGCAGTTACACCCTGCCGGGACAAGGGGACATTCAGTACTTC
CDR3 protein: CASSYTLPGQGDIQYF

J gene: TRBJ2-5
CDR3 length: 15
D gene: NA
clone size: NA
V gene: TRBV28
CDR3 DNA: TGTGCCAGCAGTTTAGAGGGGGTAGCGAAAGAGACCCAGTACTTC
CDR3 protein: CASSLEGVAKETQYF

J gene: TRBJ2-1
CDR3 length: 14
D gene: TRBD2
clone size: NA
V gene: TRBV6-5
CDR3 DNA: TGTGCCAGCAGTTACCCTAGCGGGACCGATGAGCAGTTCTTC
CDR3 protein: CASSYPSGTDEQFF

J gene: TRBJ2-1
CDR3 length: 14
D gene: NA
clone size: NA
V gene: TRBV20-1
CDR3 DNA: TGCAGTGCTAGTCCACCCGGCTCCTACAATGAGCAGTTCTTC
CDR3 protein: CSASPPGSYNEQFF

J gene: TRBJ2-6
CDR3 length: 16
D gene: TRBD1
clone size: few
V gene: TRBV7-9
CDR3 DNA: TGTGCCAGCAGCTTCCAGACAGGGTCCGGGGCCAACGTCCTGACTTTC
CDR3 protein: CASSFQTGSGANVLTF

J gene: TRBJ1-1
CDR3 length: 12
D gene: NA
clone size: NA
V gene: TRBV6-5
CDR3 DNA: TGTGCCAGCAGTTACGGGGGGACTGAAGCTTTCTTT
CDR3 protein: CASSYGGTEAFF

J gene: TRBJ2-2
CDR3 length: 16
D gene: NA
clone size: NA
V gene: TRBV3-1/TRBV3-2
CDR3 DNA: TGTGCCAGCAGCCAAAGGAGCGTTCGGTACACCGGGGAGCTGTTTTTT
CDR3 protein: CASSQRSVRYTGELFF

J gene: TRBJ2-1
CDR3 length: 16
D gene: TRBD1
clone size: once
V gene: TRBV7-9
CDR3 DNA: TGTGCCAGCAGCTTAATGGGACAGGGGGCACTTCTTGAGCAGTTCTTC
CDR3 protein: CASSLMGQGALLEQFF

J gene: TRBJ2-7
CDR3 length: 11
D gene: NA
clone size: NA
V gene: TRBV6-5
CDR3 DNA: TGTGCCAGCAGTCTAGGCTACGAGCAGTACTTC
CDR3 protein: CASSLGYEQYF

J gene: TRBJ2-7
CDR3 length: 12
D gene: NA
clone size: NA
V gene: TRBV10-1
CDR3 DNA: TGCGCCAGCAGCCACGGTTCCTACGAGCAGTACTTC
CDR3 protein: CASSHGSYEQYF

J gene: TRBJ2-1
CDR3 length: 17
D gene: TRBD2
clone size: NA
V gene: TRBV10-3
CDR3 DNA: TGTGCCATCAGTGAGACTAGCGGGAGGGCCGCCTACAATGAGCAGTTCTTC
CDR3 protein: CAISETSGRAAYNEQFF

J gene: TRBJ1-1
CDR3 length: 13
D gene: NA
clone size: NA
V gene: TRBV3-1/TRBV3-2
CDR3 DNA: TGTGCCAGCAGCCAAGTTATGAGCGCCGTGGCTTTCTTT
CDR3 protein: CASSQVMSAVAFF

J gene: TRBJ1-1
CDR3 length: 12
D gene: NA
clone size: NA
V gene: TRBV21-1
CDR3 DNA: TGTGCCAGCAGCAAAGTTTTAGCTGAAGCTTTCTTT
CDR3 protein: CASSKVLAEAFF

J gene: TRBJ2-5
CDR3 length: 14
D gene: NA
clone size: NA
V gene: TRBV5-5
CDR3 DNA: TGTGCCAGCAGCTTGGTGGCAGACCAAGAGACCCAGTACTTC
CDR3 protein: CASSLVADQETQYF

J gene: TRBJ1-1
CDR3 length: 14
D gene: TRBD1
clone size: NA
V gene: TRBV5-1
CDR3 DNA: TGCGCCAGCAGGGAAACTTCACAGGGGACTGAAGCTTTCTTT
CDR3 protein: CASRETSQGTEAFF

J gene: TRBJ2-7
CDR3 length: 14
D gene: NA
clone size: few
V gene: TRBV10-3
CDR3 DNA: TGTGCCATCAGTGAAGGTTTACAGTCTGGCGAGCAGTACTTC
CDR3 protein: CAISEGLQSGEQYF

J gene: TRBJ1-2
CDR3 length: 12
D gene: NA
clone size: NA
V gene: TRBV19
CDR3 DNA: TGTGCCAGTAGTTGGGGGGAGTATGGCTACACCTTC
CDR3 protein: CASSWGEYGYTF

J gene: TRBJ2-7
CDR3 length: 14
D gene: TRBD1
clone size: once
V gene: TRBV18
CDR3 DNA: TGTGCCAGCTCACCGGGACAGGCAACCTACGAGCAGTACTTC
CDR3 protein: CASSPGQATYEQYF

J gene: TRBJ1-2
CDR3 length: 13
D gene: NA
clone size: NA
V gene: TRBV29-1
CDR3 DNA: TGCAGCGTTGAAGATCAGGGGAGGGGAGGCTACACCTTC
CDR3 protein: CSVEDQGRGGYTF

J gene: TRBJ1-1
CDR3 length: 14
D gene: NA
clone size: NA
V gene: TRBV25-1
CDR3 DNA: TGTGCCAGCAGCAAACTCGGGGAGAACACTGAAGCTTTCTTT
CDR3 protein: CASSKLGENTEAFF

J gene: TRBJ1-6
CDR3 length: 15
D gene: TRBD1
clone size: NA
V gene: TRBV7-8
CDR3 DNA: TGTGCCAGCAGCCCAGGACAGGGGCGGAATTCACCCCTCCACTTT
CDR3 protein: CASSPGQGRNSPLHF

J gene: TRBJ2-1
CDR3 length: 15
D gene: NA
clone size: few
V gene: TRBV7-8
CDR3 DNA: TGTGCCAGCAGCCCTAGGTGGGATAGCGGCAATGAGCAGTTCTTC
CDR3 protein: CASSPRWDSGNEQFF

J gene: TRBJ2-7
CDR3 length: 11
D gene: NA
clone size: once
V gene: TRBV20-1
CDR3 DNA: TGCAGTGCTACGCTTGCGAACGAGCAGTACTTC
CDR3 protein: CSATLANEQYF

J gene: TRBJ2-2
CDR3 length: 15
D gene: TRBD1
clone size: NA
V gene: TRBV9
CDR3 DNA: TGTGCCAGCAGCGGACCGGGACAGGGTGTCGGGGAGCTGTTTTTT
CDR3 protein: CASSGPGQGVGELFF

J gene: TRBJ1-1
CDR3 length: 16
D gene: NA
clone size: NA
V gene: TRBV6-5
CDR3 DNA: TGTGCCAGCAGTTACGGTAGTCAAACCATGAACACTGAAGCTTTCTTT
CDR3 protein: CASSYGSQTMNTEAFF

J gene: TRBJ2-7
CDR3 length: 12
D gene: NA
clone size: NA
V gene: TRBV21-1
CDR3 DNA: TGTGCCAGCAGCTCCGAGGGTTGTGAGCAGTACTTC
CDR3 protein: CASSSEGCEQYF